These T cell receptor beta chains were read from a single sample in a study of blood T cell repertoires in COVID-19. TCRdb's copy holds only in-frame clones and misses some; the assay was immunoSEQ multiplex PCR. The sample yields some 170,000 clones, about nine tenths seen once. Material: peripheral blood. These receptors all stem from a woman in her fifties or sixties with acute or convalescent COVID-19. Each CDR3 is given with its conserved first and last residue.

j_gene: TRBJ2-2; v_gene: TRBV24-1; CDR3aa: CATSDPPKSASNTGELFF
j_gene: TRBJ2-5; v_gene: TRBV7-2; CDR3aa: CASSPSGRNQETQYF
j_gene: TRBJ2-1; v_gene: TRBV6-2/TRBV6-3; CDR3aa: CASCRGRELTLHNEQFF
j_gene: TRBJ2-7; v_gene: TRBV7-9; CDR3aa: CASSSGTGTSGSYEQYF
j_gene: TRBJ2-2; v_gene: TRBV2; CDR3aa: CASSNRESGELFF
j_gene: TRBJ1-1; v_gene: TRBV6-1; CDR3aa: CASSEVGGVNTEAFF
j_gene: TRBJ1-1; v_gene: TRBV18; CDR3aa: CASSPGQGGEAFF
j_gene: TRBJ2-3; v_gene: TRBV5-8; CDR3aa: CASSFTSTQYF
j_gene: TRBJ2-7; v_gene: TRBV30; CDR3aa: CAWNSTEGGDYEQYF
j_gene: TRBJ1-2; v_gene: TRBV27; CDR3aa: CASRDRGPYGYTF
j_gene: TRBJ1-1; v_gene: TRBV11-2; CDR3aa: CASRPPGQGNTEAFF
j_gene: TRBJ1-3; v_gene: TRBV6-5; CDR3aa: CASRTGWGNTIYF
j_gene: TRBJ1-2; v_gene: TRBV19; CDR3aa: CASSRKQGGNYGYTF
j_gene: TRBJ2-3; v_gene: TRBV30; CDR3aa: CAWSVQGISTDTQYF
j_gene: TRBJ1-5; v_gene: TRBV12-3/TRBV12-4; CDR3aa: CASSQGLQPQHF
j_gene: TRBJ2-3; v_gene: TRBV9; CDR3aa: CASSFVGTDTQYF
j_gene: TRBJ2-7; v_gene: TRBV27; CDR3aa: CASSPWDRSYEQYF
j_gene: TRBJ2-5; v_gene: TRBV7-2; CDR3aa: CASSFSGIQETQYF
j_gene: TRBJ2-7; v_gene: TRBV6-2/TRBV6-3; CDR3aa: CASSSPGGGGRSSEQYF
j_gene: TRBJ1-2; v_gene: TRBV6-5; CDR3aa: CASRPGLHYGYTF
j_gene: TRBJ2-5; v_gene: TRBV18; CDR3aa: CASSRGTGGSETQYF
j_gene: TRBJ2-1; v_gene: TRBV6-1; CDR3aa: CASSAGGGQYNEQFF
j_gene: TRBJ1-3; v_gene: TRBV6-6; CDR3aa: CASRGLGGNTIYF
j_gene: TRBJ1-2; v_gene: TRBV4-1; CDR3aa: CASSQDSSLGYTF
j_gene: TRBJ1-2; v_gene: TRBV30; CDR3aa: CAWSLSQDGYTF
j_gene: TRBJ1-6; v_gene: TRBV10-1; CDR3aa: CASSESAENSPLHF
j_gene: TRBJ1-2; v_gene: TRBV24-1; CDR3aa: CATSDTGQGVGGYTF
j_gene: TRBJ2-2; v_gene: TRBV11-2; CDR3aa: CASSSLLAGGPIGELFF
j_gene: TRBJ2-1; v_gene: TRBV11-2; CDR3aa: CASSPEPSGSFSSYNEQFF
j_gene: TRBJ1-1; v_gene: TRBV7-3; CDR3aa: CASSLGLGTEAFF
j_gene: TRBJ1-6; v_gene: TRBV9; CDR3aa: CASSPGSQGPYNSPLHF
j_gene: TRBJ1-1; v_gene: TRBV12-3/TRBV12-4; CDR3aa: CASADRANTEAFF
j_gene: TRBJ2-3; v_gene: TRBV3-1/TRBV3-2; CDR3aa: CASSQSRYTQYF
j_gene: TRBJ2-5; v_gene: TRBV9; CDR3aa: CASSERGGETQYF
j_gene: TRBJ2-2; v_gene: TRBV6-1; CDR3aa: CASSDQGQGLTGELFF
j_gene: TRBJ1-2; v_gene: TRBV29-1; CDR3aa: CSARLDWGYTF
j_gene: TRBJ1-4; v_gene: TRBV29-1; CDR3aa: CSAGGQGRGGEKLFF
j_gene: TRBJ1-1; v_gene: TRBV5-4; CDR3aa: CASSLPRGQGLNTEAFF
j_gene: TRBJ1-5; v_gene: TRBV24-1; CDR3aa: CATSDSGQNQPQHF
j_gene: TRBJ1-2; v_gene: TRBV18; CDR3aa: CASSPPNWGDGYTF
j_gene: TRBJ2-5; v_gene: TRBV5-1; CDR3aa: CASSLARRGRGETQYF
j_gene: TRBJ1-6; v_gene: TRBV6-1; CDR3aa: CASCGTGYNSPLHF
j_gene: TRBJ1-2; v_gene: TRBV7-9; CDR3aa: CASSHPRDTENFNYGYTF
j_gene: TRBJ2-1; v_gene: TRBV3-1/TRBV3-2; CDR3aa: CASSQDKGKGYDRSSYNEQFF
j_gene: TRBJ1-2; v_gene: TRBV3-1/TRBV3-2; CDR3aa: CASSPHSPGLANYGYTF
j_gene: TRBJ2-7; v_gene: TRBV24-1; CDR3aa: CATSDSPFYSGNYEQYF
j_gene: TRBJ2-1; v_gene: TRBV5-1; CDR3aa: CASSPTSGIGNEQFF
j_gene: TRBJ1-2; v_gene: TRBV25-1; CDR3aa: CASSPGDNRYTF
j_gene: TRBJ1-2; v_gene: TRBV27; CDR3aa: CASSFTGGYGYTF